The sequence of this T cell receptor beta chain was determined in a study of Graves' ophthalmopathy and Graves' hyperthyroidism. CDR1 is LNHDA, CDR2 SQIVND, per germline (reference sequence). The CDR3 covers 15 residues. V lost 7 bases, J lost 3 bases, and 16 bases lay in between. This clonotype has a single count. A much larger clone lies one base from this, so it may be a read error. For repertoire sequencing, the TCR beta CDR3 regions were amplified from RNA transcripts. The first round was an RT-PCR with HTBI primers, and the second round was a multiplex PCR. MiXCR, applied by TCRdb to the multiplex PCR reads, yields one record per CDR3 protein. In the table there are about 740,000 distinct CDR3 sequences, 35% to 50% of which are singletons.

The clonotype originates from an adult man with Graves' ophthalmopathy. The source material was peripheral blood. The rearrangement uses TRBV19 and TRBJ1-5; a weak D match, TRBD1 (6 bases). For the CDR3, the DNA is TGTGCCAGTACCCAGGGGCACGTTAACAATCAGCCCCAGCATTTT. Encoded protein: CASTQGHVNNQPQHF.